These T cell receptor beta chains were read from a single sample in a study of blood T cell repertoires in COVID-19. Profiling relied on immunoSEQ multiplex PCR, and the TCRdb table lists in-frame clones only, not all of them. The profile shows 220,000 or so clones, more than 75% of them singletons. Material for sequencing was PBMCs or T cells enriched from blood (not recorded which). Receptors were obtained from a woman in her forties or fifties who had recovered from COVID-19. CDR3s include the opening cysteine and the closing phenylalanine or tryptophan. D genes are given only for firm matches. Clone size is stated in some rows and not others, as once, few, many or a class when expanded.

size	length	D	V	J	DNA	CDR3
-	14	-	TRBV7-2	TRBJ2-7	TGTGCCAGCAGCTCCCGGACAGGAGGGACCGAGCAGTACTTC	CASSSRTGGTEQYF
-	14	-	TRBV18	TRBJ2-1	TGTGCCAGCTCACCCCTAGTTACGTACAATGAGCAGTTCTTC	CASSPLVTYNEQFF
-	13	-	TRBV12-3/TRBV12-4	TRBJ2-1	TGTGCCAGCAGTACGTGGTCAGGGTCTGAGCAGTTCTTC	CASSTWSGSEQFF
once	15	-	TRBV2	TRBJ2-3	TGTGCCAGCACCACTCAGGGTACGCGCACAGATACGCAGTATTTT	CASTTQGTRTDTQYF
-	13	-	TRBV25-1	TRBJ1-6	TGTGCCAGCAGTGAATTGGGGAGTTCACCCCTCCACTTT	CASSELGSSPLHF
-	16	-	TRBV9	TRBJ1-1	TGTGCCAGCAGCCCCCCAAGGCGTCAGGGAAAAACTGAAGCTTTCTTT	CASSPPRRQGKTEAFF
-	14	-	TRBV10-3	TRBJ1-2	TGTGCCATCAGTCAGAGCACAGGGAACTATGGCTACACCTTC	CAISQSTGNYGYTF
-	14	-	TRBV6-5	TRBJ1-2	TGTGCCAGCAGTTACTCGAAGGGGCTGGGGGGCTACACCTTC	CASSYSKGLGGYTF
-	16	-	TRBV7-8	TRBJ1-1	TGTGCCAGCAGCTTAGGGGGGGGGCGCATTAGCACTGAAGCTTTCTTT	CASSLGGGRISTEAFF
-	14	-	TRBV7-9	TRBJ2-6	TGTGCCAGCAGCAGGGCAGCCGGGGCCAACGTCCTGACTTTC	CASSRAAGANVLTF
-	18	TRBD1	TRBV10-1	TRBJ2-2	TGCGCCAGCAGTGTAAACCCGGACAGGATAATTACTACCGGGGAGCTGTTTTTT	CASSVNPDRIITTGELFF
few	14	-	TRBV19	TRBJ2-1	TGTGCCAGTAGTAGCTTTGCCGGTAACAATGAGCAGTTCTTC	CASSSFAGNNEQFF
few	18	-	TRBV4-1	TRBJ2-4	TGCGCCAGCAGCCATTGGGAGTTGGCAGGAGGATCCAAAAACATTCAGTACTTC	CASSHWELAGGSKNIQYF
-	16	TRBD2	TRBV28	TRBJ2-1	TGTGCCAGCAGTTTAATGAGACTAGCGGGAGGGATTGAGCAGTTCTTC	CASSLMRLAGGIEQFF
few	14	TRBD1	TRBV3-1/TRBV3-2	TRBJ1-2	TGTGCCAGCAGCCTACGACAGGGGGACTATGGCTACACCTTC	CASSLRQGDYGYTF